This TCR beta chain was obtained from a study of T-cell memory formation after mild COVID-19. Findings and caveats of the study: CD4+ clones that contracted lay mainly in CM and EM; CD8+ ones lay in EMRA. Clones that contracted from day 15 to 85 were balanced CD4/CD8, while later expanders leaned CD4+.

The ends were cut back, 5 bases at V and 7 bases at J, with 15 bases in the middle. CDR1 and CDR2 from the germline V gene are SGHTA and FQGNSA. There are 14 residues in the CDR3. Only a few counts were recorded for this clonotype. Its antigen is undetermined. The TCR alpha and TCR beta cDNA libraries, bearing sample barcodes and UMIs, were generated by 5'RACE using constant-segment primers. In TCRdb, the 5' RACE reads were re-called with MiXCR into one record per CDR3 protein. The data contain hundreds of thousands of distinct CDR3 sequences, over 15% of them singletons. Input material: PBMCs or a T cell subset sorted from them (not recorded which). V and J are TRBV7-2 and TRBJ2-1; tentatively, D is TRBD2 (7 bases). The clonotype comes from a man between 18 and 29 years old who had mild COVID-19 (a few samples of this study predate the infection). Cell type and time point are not known. CDR3 DNA sequence: TGTGCCAGCAGCCCGGGGGGCCCCATGAATGAGCAGTTCTTC. Protein: CASSPGGPMNEQFF.